The rows below give T cell receptor beta chains drawn from one sample of a study of blood T cells in healthy people across ages. TCRdb redid the calling of the 5' RACE reads with MiXCR, one entry per CDR3 protein. The sample lists about 800,000 distinct CDR3 sequences, about three fifths seen once, with around 22% in the top ten. The sequencing input was blood. The receptors come from a man aged 25 to 40 in good health. Each CDR3 is given with its conserved first and last residue. Each record gives: V gene, D gene, J gene, clone size, CDR3 DNA, CDR3 protein. A D gene is named only where the DNA matches it firmly. For some rows the clone size is stated as once, few or many, or as a class when expanded; others skip it.

v_gene: TRBV6-6; d_gene: TRBD2; j_gene: TRBJ2-1; abundance: NA; CDR3nt: TGTGCCAGCAGCCCCGGGAGGTTTGGGCAGTTCTTC; CDR3aa: CASSPGRFGQFF
v_gene: TRBV20-1; d_gene: NA; j_gene: TRBJ1-1; abundance: once; CDR3nt: TGCAGTGCTAGAACAGGGAGGAACACTGAAGCTTTCTTT; CDR3aa: CSARTGRNTEAFF
v_gene: TRBV10-1; d_gene: NA; j_gene: TRBJ2-5; abundance: NA; CDR3nt: TGCGCCAGCAGTGAGTCCGGGATACATTACAATGAGCAGTACTTC; CDR3aa: CASSESGIHYNEQYF
v_gene: TRBV12-3/TRBV12-4; d_gene: NA; j_gene: TRBJ1-4; abundance: NA; CDR3nt: TGTGCCAGCAGCAAAAAACGACAGAACAATGAAAAACTGTTTTTT; CDR3aa: CASSKKRQNNEKLFF
v_gene: TRBV20-1; d_gene: NA; j_gene: TRBJ2-1; abundance: few; CDR3nt: TGCAGTGCTCACAGGACCGGGAGTAGCTCCTACAATGAGCAGTTCTTC; CDR3aa: CSAHRTGSSSYNEQFF
v_gene: TRBV7-2; d_gene: NA; j_gene: TRBJ2-1; abundance: NA; CDR3nt: TGTGCCAGCAGCTGTGACTCCTACAATGAGCAGTTCTTC; CDR3aa: CASSCDSYNEQFF
v_gene: TRBV20-1; d_gene: NA; j_gene: TRBJ2-1; abundance: NA; CDR3nt: TGCAGTGCTCGACGGGACACCTCAAATGAGCAGTTCTTC; CDR3aa: CSARRDTSNEQFF
v_gene: TRBV4-3; d_gene: NA; j_gene: TRBJ2-5; abundance: NA; CDR3nt: TGCGCCAGCAGCCAGCCGGGATCAGGGCTTGAGACCCAGTACTTC; CDR3aa: CASSQPGSGLETQYF
v_gene: TRBV29-1; d_gene: NA; j_gene: TRBJ2-7; abundance: NA; CDR3nt: TGCAGCGTTGAGGGGGCCTGGTACGAGCAGTACTTC; CDR3aa: CSVEGAWYEQYF
v_gene: TRBV11-1; d_gene: NA; j_gene: TRBJ2-1; abundance: few; CDR3nt: TGTGCCAGCAGCGTCGGCCAAAGAATGATGGATGAGCAGTTCTTC; CDR3aa: CASSVGQRMMDEQFF
v_gene: TRBV6-2/TRBV6-3; d_gene: TRBD2; j_gene: TRBJ2-3; abundance: NA; CDR3nt: TGTGCCAGCAGTTTGACCACCCCACTACTAGCGGGAGTCGGAGTGGGGAGCACAGATACGCAGTATTTT; CDR3aa: CASSLTTPLLAGVGVGSTDTQYF
v_gene: TRBV6-6; d_gene: NA; j_gene: TRBJ2-5; abundance: few; CDR3nt: TGTGCCAGCAGTTACTCGGGGAGCCAAGAGACCCAGTACTTC; CDR3aa: CASSYSGSQETQYF
v_gene: TRBV10-3; d_gene: NA; j_gene: TRBJ1-1; abundance: NA; CDR3nt: TGTGCCATAACACAGAGTATGAACACTGAAGCTTTCTTT; CDR3aa: CAITQSMNTEAFF
v_gene: TRBV10-1; d_gene: TRBD2; j_gene: TRBJ2-5; abundance: few; CDR3nt: TGCGCCAGCAGTGGGAGCGGGGGAGAGACCCAGTACTTC; CDR3aa: CASSGSGGETQYF
v_gene: TRBV7-2; d_gene: NA; j_gene: TRBJ2-3; abundance: NA; CDR3nt: TGTGCCAGCAGCTTAAACGGGCGCGAATTGGATACGCAGTATTTT; CDR3aa: CASSLNGRELDTQYF
v_gene: TRBV25-1; d_gene: NA; j_gene: TRBJ1-1; abundance: NA; CDR3nt: TGTGCCAGCAGTGACGGGGCTCCTGAAGCTTTCTTT; CDR3aa: CASSDGAPEAFF
v_gene: TRBV7-2; d_gene: NA; j_gene: TRBJ2-3; abundance: few; CDR3nt: TGTGCCAGCAGAGACCCCAGGGCGGCAGATACGCAGTATTTT; CDR3aa: CASRDPRAADTQYF
v_gene: TRBV20-1; d_gene: NA; j_gene: TRBJ1-2; abundance: few; CDR3nt: TGCAGTGCTAGTGGGATAGCCGGGGGAGGCTACACCTTC; CDR3aa: CSASGIAGGGYTF
v_gene: TRBV20-1; d_gene: NA; j_gene: TRBJ1-5; abundance: NA; CDR3nt: TGCAGTGCTAGGGAACCGAACAGCAATCAGCCCCAGCATTTT; CDR3aa: CSAREPNSNQPQHF
v_gene: TRBV29-1; d_gene: TRBD1; j_gene: TRBJ1-2; abundance: NA; CDR3nt: TGCAGCGTTGATTGGTCAGGGGGCGGAAACTATGGCTACACCTTC; CDR3aa: CSVDWSGGGNYGYTF
v_gene: TRBV7-8; d_gene: NA; j_gene: TRBJ2-7; abundance: NA; CDR3nt: TGTGCCAGCAGCTTAGGGTTGTCGTCCTCACGTCCCTACGAGCAGTACTTC; CDR3aa: CASSLGLSSSRPYEQYF
v_gene: TRBV6-5; d_gene: NA; j_gene: TRBJ1-5; abundance: NA; CDR3nt: TGTGCCTGCAGTTACTCGGGGGGGGCCAGCAATCAGCCCCAGCATTTT; CDR3aa: CACSYSGGASNQPQHF
v_gene: TRBV4-3; d_gene: NA; j_gene: TRBJ2-7; abundance: NA; CDR3nt: TGCGCCAGCAGCCAAGGGGCTCTCGTGTCCTACGAGCAGTACTTC; CDR3aa: CASSQGALVSYEQYF
v_gene: TRBV6-6; d_gene: NA; j_gene: TRBJ1-1; abundance: NA; CDR3nt: TGTGCCAGCGAACCAGCAGACACTGAAGCTTTCTTT; CDR3aa: CASEPADTEAFF
v_gene: TRBV29-1; d_gene: NA; j_gene: TRBJ2-3; abundance: NA; CDR3nt: TGCAGCGCGAAGGGTGGAGATACGCAGTATTTT; CDR3aa: CSAKGGDTQYF
v_gene: TRBV5-1; d_gene: TRBD1; j_gene: TRBJ2-5; abundance: many; CDR3nt: TGCGCCAGCAGCTTGGGCCCGGACAGGGGAACAGAGACCCAGTACTTC; CDR3aa: CASSLGPDRGTETQYF
v_gene: TRBV7-9; d_gene: NA; j_gene: TRBJ2-1; abundance: NA; CDR3nt: TGTGCCAGCAGCCCCCCCCCTGGTGGTGAGCAGTTCTTC; CDR3aa: CASSPPPGGEQFF
v_gene: TRBV4-3; d_gene: TRBD2; j_gene: TRBJ2-3; abundance: NA; CDR3nt: TGCGCCAGCAGCCCCCGGGAGGGACTGGATACGCAGTATTTT; CDR3aa: CASSPREGLDTQYF
v_gene: TRBV4-3; d_gene: TRBD2; j_gene: TRBJ2-7; abundance: NA; CDR3nt: TGCGCCAGCAGCCAAAGTAGCGGGAGGGGATCCTACGAGCAGTACTTC; CDR3aa: CASSQSSGRGSYEQYF
v_gene: TRBV18; d_gene: NA; j_gene: TRBJ2-5; abundance: NA; CDR3nt: TGTGCCAGCTCACCGACACGGGCCCCTCAAGAGACCCAGTACTTC; CDR3aa: CASSPTRAPQETQYF
v_gene: TRBV6-5; d_gene: TRBD2; j_gene: TRBJ2-7; abundance: NA; CDR3nt: TGTGCCAGCAGTTACCGACCCCCAGCGGGAGCCCTCGAGCAGTACTTC; CDR3aa: CASSYRPPAGALEQYF
v_gene: TRBV7-9; d_gene: NA; j_gene: TRBJ2-7; abundance: NA; CDR3nt: TGTGCCAGCAGCTCCGGTGGGGGGACCTACGAGCAGTACTTC; CDR3aa: CASSSGGGTYEQYF
v_gene: TRBV29-1; d_gene: TRBD2; j_gene: TRBJ2-3; abundance: NA; CDR3nt: TGCAGCGTGCGGGGGGACACAGATACGCAGTATTTT; CDR3aa: CSVRGDTDTQYF